A selection of T cell receptor beta chains follows, all from one sample in a study of T cell responses to AZD1222 COVID-19 vaccine. Using immunoSEQ multiplex PCR, the repertoire was profiled, and TCRdb retains in-frame clones only, with some absent. There are 150,000 to 200,000 clones in the sample; about 94% occur only once, and 1% lies in the top ten. The specimen comprised peripheral blood, sampled 28 days after the second AZD1222 dose. All receptors derive from an adult who received the AZD1222 COVID-19 vaccine. Both conserved end residues are part of each CDR3. D genes are given only for firm matches. Some rows have no size entry. The others give once, few or many, or a class for an expanded clone.

J: TRBJ2-7; size: NA; V: TRBV28; D: NA; length: 13; CDR3: CASSLVHSYEQYF; DNA: TGTGCCAGCAGTTTGGTACATTCGTACGAGCAGTACTTC
J: TRBJ1-2; size: once; V: TRBV3-1/TRBV3-2; D: NA; length: 12; CDR3: CASSQSGYGYTF; DNA: TGTGCCAGCAGCCAAAGTGGCTATGGCTACACCTTC
J: TRBJ1-5; size: NA; V: TRBV19; D: NA; length: 13; CDR3: CASNVGGDQPQHF; DNA: TGTGCCAGTAACGTCGGAGGGGATCAGCCCCAGCATTTT
J: TRBJ1-5; size: NA; V: TRBV5-8; D: NA; length: 17; CDR3: CASSLIRVYRDNQPQHF; DNA: TGTGCCAGCAGCTTGATTCGTGTGTACAGGGACAATCAGCCCCAGCATTTT
J: TRBJ1-4; size: NA; V: TRBV2; D: NA; length: 13; CDR3: CASSEQGGEKLFF; DNA: TGTGCCAGCAGTGAACAGGGTGGTGAAAAACTGTTTTTT
J: TRBJ1-1; size: NA; V: TRBV3-1/TRBV3-2; D: NA; length: 15; CDR3: CASSPTFLRDTEAFF; DNA: TGTGCCAGCAGCCCAACATTCCTGAGGGACACTGAAGCTTTCTTT
J: TRBJ2-1; size: NA; V: TRBV5-4; D: NA; length: 13; CDR3: CASSWWTGDEQFF; DNA: TGTGCCAGCAGCTGGTGGACTGGAGATGAGCAGTTCTTC
J: TRBJ1-1; size: NA; V: TRBV5-5; D: NA; length: 13; CDR3: CATTLGGNTEAFF; DNA: TGTGCCACCACTTTAGGAGGGAACACTGAAGCTTTCTTT
J: TRBJ2-7; size: NA; V: TRBV10-3; D: TRBD1; length: 15; CDR3: CAISDGQGDVYEQYF; DNA: TGTGCCATCAGTGACGGACAGGGCGATGTCTACGAGCAGTACTTC
J: TRBJ2-5; size: NA; V: TRBV7-2; D: NA; length: 13; CDR3: CASSFSTRETQYF; DNA: TGTGCCAGCAGCTTTTCCACGAGGGAGACCCAGTACTTC
J: TRBJ2-1; size: NA; V: TRBV7-8; D: NA; length: 15; CDR3: CASSFSGSSYNEQFF; DNA: TGTGCCAGCAGCTTTAGCGGCTCCTCCTACAATGAGCAGTTCTTC